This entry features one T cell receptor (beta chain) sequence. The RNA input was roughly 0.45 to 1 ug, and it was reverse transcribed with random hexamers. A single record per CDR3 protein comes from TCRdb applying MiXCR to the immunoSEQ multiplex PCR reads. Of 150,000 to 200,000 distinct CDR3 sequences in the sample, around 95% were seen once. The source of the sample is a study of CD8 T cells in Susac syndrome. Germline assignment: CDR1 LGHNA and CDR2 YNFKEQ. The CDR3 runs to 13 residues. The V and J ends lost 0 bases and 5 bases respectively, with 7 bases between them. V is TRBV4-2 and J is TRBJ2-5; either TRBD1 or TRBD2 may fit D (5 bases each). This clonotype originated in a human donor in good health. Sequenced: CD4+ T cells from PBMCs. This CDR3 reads CASSQDEGETQYF. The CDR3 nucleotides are TGTGCCAGCAGCCAAGATGAGGGGGAGACCCAGTACTTC.